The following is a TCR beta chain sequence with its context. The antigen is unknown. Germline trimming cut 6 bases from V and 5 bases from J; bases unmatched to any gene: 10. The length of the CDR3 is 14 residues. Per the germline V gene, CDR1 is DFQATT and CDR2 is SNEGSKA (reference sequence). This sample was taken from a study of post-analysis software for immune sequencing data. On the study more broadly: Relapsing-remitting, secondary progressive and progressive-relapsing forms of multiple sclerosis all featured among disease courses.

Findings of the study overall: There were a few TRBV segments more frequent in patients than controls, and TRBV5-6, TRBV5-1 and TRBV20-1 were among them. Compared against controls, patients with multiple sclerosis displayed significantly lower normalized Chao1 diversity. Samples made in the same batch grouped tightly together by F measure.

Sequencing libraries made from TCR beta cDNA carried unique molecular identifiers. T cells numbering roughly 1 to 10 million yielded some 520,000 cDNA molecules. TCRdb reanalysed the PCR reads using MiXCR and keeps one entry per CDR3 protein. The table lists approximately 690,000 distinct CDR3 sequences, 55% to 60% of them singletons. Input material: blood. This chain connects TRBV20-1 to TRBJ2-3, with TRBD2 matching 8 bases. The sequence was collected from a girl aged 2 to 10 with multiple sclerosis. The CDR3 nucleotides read TGCAGTGCCGGACTAGCAGGGTTCGTAGATACGCAGTATTTT. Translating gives CSAGLAGFVDTQYF.